This T cell receptor beta chain was sequenced for a study of lymphopenia after photon versus proton radiotherapy. The protocol was immunoSEQ multiplex PCR, while the TCRdb copy is restricted to in-frame clones and leaves out a portion. The table records just over 30,000 clones, approximately 95% of them present only once. The V and J ends lost 3 bases and 1 base respectively, with 16 bases between them. Germline assignment: CDR1 ENHRY and CDR2 SYGVKD. The length of the CDR3 is 16 residues. The chain has TRBV10-3 and TRBJ2-7, with D possibly matching TRBD2 (5 bases). The clonotype originates from a woman in her forties or fifties with cholangiocarcinoma. The material sequenced was peripheral blood, taken from a patient treated with photon-based radiotherapy. CDR3 sequence reads: CAISDPKEGGSYEQYF. The CDR3 nucleotides read TGTGCCATCAGTGATCCCAAAGAGGGCGGTTCCTACGAGCAGTACTTC.